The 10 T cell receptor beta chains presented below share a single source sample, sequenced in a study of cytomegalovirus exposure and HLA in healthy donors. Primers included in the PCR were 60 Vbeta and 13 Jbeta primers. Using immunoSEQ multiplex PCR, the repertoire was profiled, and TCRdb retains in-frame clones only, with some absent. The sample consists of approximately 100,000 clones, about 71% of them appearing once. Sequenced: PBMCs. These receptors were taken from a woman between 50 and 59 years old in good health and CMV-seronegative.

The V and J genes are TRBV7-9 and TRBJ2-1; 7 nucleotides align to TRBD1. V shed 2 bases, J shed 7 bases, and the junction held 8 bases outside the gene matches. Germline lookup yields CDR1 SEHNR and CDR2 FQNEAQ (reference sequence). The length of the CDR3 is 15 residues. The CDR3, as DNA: TGTGCCAGCAGCTTAAGTGACAGGGTGTTTAATGAGCAGTTCTTC. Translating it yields CASSLSDRVFNEQFF.

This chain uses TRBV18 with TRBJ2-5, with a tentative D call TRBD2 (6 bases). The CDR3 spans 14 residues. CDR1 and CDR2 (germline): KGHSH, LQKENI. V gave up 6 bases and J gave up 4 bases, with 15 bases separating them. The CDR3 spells CASSRDGYGETQYF. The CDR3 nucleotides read TGTGCCAGCTCGCGGGACGGATACGGAGAGACCCAGTACTTC.

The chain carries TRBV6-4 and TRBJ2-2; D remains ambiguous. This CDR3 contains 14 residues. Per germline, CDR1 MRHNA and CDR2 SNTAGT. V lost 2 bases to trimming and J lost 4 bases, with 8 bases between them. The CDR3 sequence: CASSDTYTTGELFF. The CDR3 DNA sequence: TGTGCCAGCAGTGACACCTATACCACCGGGGAGCTGTTTTTT.

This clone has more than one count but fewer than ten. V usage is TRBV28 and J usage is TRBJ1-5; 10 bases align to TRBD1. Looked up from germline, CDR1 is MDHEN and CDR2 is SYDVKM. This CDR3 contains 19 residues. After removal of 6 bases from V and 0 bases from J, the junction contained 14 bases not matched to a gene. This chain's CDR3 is CASSYTPGQGKNSNQPQHF. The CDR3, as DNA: TGTGCCAGCAGCTACACTCCGGGACAGGGGAAAAATAGCAATCAGCCCCAGCATTTT. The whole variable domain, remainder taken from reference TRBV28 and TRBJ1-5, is DVKVTQSSRYLVKRTGEKVFLECVQDMDHENMFWYRQDPGLGLRLIYFSYDVKMKEKGDIPEGYSVSREKKERFSLILESASTNQTSMYLCASSYTPGQGKNSNQPQHFGDGTRLSIL.

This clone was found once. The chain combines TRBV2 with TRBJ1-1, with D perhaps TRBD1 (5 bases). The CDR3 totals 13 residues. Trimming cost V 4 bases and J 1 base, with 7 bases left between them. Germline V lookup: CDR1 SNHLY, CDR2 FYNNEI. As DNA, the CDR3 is TGTGCCAGCAGTGTAACAGGGAACACTGAAGCTTTCTTT. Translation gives CASSVTGNTEAFF.

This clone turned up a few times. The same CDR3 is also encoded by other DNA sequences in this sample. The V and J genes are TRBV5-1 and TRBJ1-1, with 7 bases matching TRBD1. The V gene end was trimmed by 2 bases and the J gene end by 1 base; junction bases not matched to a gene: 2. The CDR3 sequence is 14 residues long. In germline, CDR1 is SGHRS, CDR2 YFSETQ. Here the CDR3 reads CASSFQGENTEAFF. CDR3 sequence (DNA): TGCGCCAGCAGCTTCCAGGGGGAGAACACTGAAGCTTTCTTT.

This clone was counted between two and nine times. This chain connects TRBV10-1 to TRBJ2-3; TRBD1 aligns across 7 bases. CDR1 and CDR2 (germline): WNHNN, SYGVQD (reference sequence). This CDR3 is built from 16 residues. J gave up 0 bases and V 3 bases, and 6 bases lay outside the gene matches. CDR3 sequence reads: CASSDGTAPSTDTQYF. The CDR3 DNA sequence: TGCGCCAGCAGTGATGGGACAGCTCCTAGCACAGATACGCAGTATTTT.

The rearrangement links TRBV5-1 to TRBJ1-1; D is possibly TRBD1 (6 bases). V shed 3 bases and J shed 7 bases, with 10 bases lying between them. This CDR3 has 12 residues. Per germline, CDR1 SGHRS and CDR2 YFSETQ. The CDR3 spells CASSSAGVEAFF. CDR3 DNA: TGCGCCAGCAGCTCGGCAGGGGTTGAAGCTTTCTTT.

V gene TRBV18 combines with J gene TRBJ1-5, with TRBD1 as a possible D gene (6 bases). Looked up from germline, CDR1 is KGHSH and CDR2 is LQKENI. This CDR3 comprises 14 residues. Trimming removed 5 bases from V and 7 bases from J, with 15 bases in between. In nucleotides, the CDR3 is TGTGCCAGCTCAAGAAACAGGGAACGGCAGCCCCAGCATTTT. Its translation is CASSRNRERQPQHF.

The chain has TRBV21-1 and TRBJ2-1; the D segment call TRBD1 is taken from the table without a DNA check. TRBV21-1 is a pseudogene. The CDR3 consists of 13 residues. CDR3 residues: CASSKGFRNEQFF. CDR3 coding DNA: TGTGCCAGCAGCAAGGGTTTCAGGAATGAGCAGTTCTTC.